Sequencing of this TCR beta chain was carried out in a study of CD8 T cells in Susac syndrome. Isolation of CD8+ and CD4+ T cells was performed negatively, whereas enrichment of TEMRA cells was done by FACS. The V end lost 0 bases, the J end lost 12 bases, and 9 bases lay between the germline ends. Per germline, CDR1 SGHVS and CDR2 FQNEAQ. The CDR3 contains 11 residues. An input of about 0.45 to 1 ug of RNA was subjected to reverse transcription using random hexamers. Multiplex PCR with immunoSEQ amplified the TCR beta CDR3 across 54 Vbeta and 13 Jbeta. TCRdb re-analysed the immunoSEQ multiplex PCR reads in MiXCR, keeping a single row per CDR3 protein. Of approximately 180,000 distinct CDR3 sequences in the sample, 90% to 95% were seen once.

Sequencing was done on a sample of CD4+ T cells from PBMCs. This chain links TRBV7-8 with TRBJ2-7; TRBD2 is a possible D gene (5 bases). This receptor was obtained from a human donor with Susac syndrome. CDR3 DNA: TGTGCCAGCAGCTTAGCGGAGGAGTGGTACTTC. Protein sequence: CASSLAEEWYF.